This entry is about one T cell receptor beta chain. The target antigen is unknown. Assay: immunoSEQ multiplex PCR; the TCRdb copy retains only in-frame clones and omits some. The repertoire consists of approximately 41,000 clones, with roughly 90% occurring once and the leading ten covering 3% to 4.5%. These data belong to a study of a mutant IDH1 vaccine in newly diagnosed glioma. Overall study: Vaccine dosing followed radiotherapy by 4-6 weeks, or accompanied temozolomide cycles. Patients were pretreated with radiotherapy, temozolomide, or both, mostly both.

The CDR3 contains 14 residues. Germline loops: CDR1 SGHTA, CDR2 FQGNSA. V lost 5 bases, J lost 1 base, and 12 bases lay in between. Time point noted: week 23, last vaccination. It was 300 ug of mutant IDH1 20-mer peptide that made up each vaccine dose, given with topical imiquimod. The source is a man in his fifties or sixties with glioma. This specimen was PBMCs, taken from a glioma patient whose treatment included an IDH1 peptide vaccine. This rearrangement joins TRBV7-2 to TRBJ2-7; D is unclear. This CDR3 reads CASSPVVQSYEQYF. The CDR3 nucleotides read TGTGCCAGCAGCCCAGTGGTCCAGTCCTACGAGCAGTACTTC.